Listed here is a single T cell receptor beta chain. Its antigen is not identified. The CDR3 end lies 3 residues beyond the end of the read and is filled in from the germline J gene. Prevalent HPV16 infections were excluded; only incident single HPV16 infections included. The CDR3 sequence is 15 residues long. CDR1 is SGHTA, CDR2 FQGNSA, per germline. The sample originates from a study of T cells in women clearing cervical HPV infection. Study background: Case blood drawn at lesion detection; control blood after infection cleared. Study-wide results and caveats: TRBV6-7 relative abundance averaged around 0.11% in cases and around 0.17% in controls. Effector/memory and HPV-specific T cells were not isolated, and association timing is unknown.

Profiling relied on immunoSEQ multiplex PCR, and the TCRdb table lists in-frame clones only, not all of them. The specimen's table records roughly 20,000 clones. The chain employs TRBV7-2 and TRBJ2-3; D possibly corresponds to TRBD2 (6 bases). The sequenced sample consisted of blood buffy coat. This TCR was recovered from a woman aged 18 to 75 with a cervical HPV16 infection that either progressed to CIN3+ or cleared (not recorded which). Partial CDR3 DNA: TGTGCCAGCAGCTTTGACAGCGGGCGGCAAGAGACG. Translated: CASSFDSGRQET. The entire CDR3 protein reads CASSFDSGRQETQYF.